The T cell receptor beta chain under discussion was sequenced for a study of T-cell memory formation after mild COVID-19. Study-level information: TCR clusters mostly belonged to single donors. Study-level points and caveats: Clonal second-wave expansions that peaked on day 37 had unconfirmed SARS-CoV-2 specificity.

From the 5' RACE reads, TCRdb called clonotypes with MiXCR, one entry per CDR3 protein. This sample has approximately 34,000 distinct CDR3 sequences, with 7% to 9.5% found just once. CDR1 SGHTA and CDR2 FQGTGA come from the germline V gene. The CDR3 is 13 amino acids. V was trimmed by 3 bases and J by 11 bases, leaving 13 bases between them. This clonotype was observed many times. Its cognate antigen is unknown. V usage is TRBV7-3 and J usage is TRBJ1-4, with D tentatively TRBD1 (5 bases). This TCR derives from a man aged 18 to 30 who had mild COVID-19 (a few samples of this study predate the infection). Cell type and time point are not known. Sequences were obtained from PBMCs or a T cell subset sorted from them (not recorded which). For the CDR3, the DNA is TGTGCCAGCAGCTTCCGGAGGGGCGGGAAACTGTTTTTT. Its protein is CASSFRRGGKLFF.